This T cell receptor (beta chain) was profiled in a study of T cell responses to AZD1222 COVID-19 vaccine. Study-wide results and caveats: Donors skewed white British and female; clonal diversity was possibly underestimated.

Assay used: immunoSEQ multiplex PCR; TCRdb lists only in-frame clones, some missing. The sample has more than 90,000 clones; less than 85% are singletons. Turning to this clone: What it recognizes is unknown.

In germline, CDR1 is SGHTA, CDR2 FQGTGA. This CDR3 spans 18 amino acids. V dropped 5 bases and J dropped 4; count of bases not matched to a gene: 12. The sequencing here drew on peripheral blood, taken 28 days after the second AZD1222 dose. This sequence joins TRBV7-3 and TRBJ2-1; 12 positions match TRBD2. The TCR originated in an adult who received the AZD1222 COVID-19 vaccine. The CDR3: CASSPYGGGLAGYNEQFF. The CDR3 DNA follows: TGTGCCAGCAGCCCATATGGGGGTGGACTAGCGGGGTACAATGAGCAGTTCTTC.